This entry features one T cell receptor (beta chain) sequence. Germline values: CDR1 MNHEY, CDR2 SMNVEV (reference sequence). The CDR3 is 15 amino acids. With 0 bases removed from V and 7 bases from J, the gap between germline ends came to 15 bases. This entry comes from a study of blood T cell repertoires in COVID-19. Background on the study: COVID-19 samples, acute and convalescent, were from the United States, Italy and Spain.

Original methodology: Amplification of reference gene primers provided the estimated nucleated cell counts. Only in-frame clones appear in the TCRdb table, and some are missing; sequencing was by immunoSEQ multiplex PCR. D and trimming come from the DNA, and the V and J calls and clone size come from that table. Found here are approximately 80,000 clones, about 88% of them singletons; the top ten hold about 5.1%. V and J are TRBV27 and TRBJ1-2; D remains ambiguous. The sequenced sample was peripheral blood. The TCR was taken from a man aged 40-55 years with acute or convalescent COVID-19. The CDR3 protein is CASSLSFGELGGYTF. Here the CDR3 DNA reads TGTGCCAGCAGTTTATCATTCGGGGAGCTAGGTGGCTACACCTTC.